This TCR beta chain was found in a study of graft-versus-host responses after intestinal transplantation. CDR1 and CDR2 (germline): MNHNS, SASEGT. This CDR3 is built from 13 residues. V trimming: 7 bases; J trimming: 6 bases; junction bases outside the gene matches: 9. TCRdb keeps only in-frame clones here, not all; method: immunoSEQ multiplex PCR. The table has over 80,000 clones, around 92% seen once. On this clone itself: Its target is not known.

The origin of this receptor is a human donor who was the organ donor for an intestinal transplant. The genes are TRBV6-1 and TRBJ2-7; TRBD1 matches 7 bases. The material was unstimulated CD4+ T cells sorted from spleen or lymph node cells, obtained before transplant. The CDR3 coding sequence is TGTGCCAGCACCCGACAGGGTACCGCCGAGCAGTACTTC. Its translation is CASTRQGTAEQYF.